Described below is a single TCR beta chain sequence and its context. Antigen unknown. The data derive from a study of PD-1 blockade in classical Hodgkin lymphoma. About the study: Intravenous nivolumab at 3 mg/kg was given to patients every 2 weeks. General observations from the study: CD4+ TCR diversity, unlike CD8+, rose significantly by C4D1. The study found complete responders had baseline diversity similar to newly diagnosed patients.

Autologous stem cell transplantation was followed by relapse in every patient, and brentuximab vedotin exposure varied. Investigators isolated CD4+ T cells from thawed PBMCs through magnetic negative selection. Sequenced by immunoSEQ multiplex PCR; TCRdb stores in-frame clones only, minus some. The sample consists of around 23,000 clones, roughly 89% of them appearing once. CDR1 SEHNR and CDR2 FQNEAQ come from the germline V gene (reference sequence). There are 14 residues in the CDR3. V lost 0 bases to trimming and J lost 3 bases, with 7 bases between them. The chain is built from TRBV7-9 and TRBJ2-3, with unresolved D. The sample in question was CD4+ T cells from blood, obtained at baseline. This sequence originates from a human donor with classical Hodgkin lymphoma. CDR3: CASSLAPSTDTQYF. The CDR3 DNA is TGTGCCAGCAGCTTAGCGCCGAGTACAGATACGCAGTATTTT.